This T cell receptor beta chain originates from a study of blood T cell repertoires in COVID-19. Study information: Specimens from acute and convalescent COVID-19 originated in the United States, Italy and Spain. T cells, B-cell-depleted T cells, or PBMCs supplied cDNA or gDNA.

Germline lookup yields CDR1 SGHRS and CDR2 YFSETQ. V lost 4 bases and J 9 bases, leaving 22 bases between the germline ends. The length of the CDR3 is 15 residues. The data were produced by immunoSEQ multiplex PCR, yet TCRdb's version contains in-frame clones alone and is incomplete. The table records 200,000 to 250,000 clones, 75% to 85% of them present only once. The V gene is TRBV5-1, the J gene TRBJ1-2, with D maybe TRBD1 (6 bases). Sequences were obtained from peripheral blood. The receptor was derived from a man aged 45-65 years with active or convalescent COVID-19. The CDR3 loop reads CASSPDGGAYVSYTF. The DNA for the CDR3 is TGCGCCAGCAGCCCGGATGGGGGCGCCTATGTTAGCTACACCTTC.